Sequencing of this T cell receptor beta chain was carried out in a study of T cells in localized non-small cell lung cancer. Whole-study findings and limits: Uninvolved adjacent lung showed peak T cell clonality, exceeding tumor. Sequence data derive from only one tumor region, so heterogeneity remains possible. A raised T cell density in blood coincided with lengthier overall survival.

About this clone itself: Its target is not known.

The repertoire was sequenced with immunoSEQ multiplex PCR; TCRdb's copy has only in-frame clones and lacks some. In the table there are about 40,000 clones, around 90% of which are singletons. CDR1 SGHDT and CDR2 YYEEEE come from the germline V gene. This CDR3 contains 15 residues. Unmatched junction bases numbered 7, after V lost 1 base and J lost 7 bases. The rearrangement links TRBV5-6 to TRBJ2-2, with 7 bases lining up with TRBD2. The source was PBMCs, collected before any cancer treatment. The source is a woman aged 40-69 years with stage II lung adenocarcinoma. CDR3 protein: CASSLYGLVVGELFF. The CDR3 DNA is TGTGCCAGCAGCTTGTACGGACTAGTAGTCGGGGAGCTGTTTTTT.